Below, one T cell receptor beta chain is given with its context. These data belong to a study of patients and donors after allogeneic stem cell transplantation. The germline CDR1 and CDR2 sequences are SGHRS and YFSETQ. V dropped 0 bases and J dropped 5 bases, with 11 bases sitting between them. CDR3 size: 14 residues. TCRdb recomputed calls from the RT-PCR reads with MiXCR, one row per CDR3 protein. The sample lists about a million distinct CDR3 sequences; roughly 17% were seen once. This receptor was taken from a human donor who was either an allogeneic HSCT recipient or a stem cell or donor lymphocyte infusion donor (not recorded which). It is not recorded whose cells these are; they may come from a transplant donor. Input material: blood, either unsorted or a sorted T cell fraction (not recorded which). The chain joins TRBV5-1 to TRBJ2-5; D is unclear. Here the CDR3 DNA reads TGCGCCAGCAGCTTGGTCCTCAGCGCGGAGACCCAGTACTTC. It specifies CASSLVLSAETQYF.